This T cell receptor beta chain was sequenced in a study of blood T cell repertoires in COVID-19. Study details: The study drew acute and convalescent COVID-19 samples from the United States, Italy and Spain. Sources were T cells, B-cell-depleted T cells, or PBMCs; the material itself was cDNA or gDNA.

Original processing methods: Amplifying reference gene primers gave estimates of nucleated cell counts. The assay was immunoSEQ multiplex PCR, and TCRdb's table has in-frame clones only and misses some. That table furnishes V, J and clone size, whereas the DNA furnished D and trimming. Seen here are almost 70,000 clones, around 88% observed once, and the top ten hold approximately 6.4%. The CDR3 runs to 16 residues. Trimming stripped 0 bases from V and 0 bases from J, with 11 bases between. Germline V gives CDR1 LGHDT, CDR2 YNNKEL (reference sequence). The sequence derives from a woman in her 70s with acute or convalescent COVID-19. The V and J genes are TRBV3-1 (or the pseudogene TRBV3-2) and TRBJ1-2; no clear D gene. Sequences were obtained from peripheral blood. DNA of the CDR3: TGTGCCAGCAGCCAAGAGGTGGGGAGGGCTAACTATGGCTACACCTTC. It encodes CASSQEVGRANYGYTF.